The T cell receptor beta chain described here comes from a study of blood T cell repertoires in COVID-19 (dated by TCRdb to 2018 to 2021). Regarding the complete study: Collaborator samples came from the United States, Italy and Spain and covered acute and convalescent phases of COVID-19. The repertoires were released in a freely available public database meant as a resource for research on the immune response to SARS-CoV-2. HLA class I and class II types, where available, came from metadata supplied by the sample provider rather than from assay-based typing. The samples were drawn from two sources: the first 160 participants of the ongoing ImmuneRACE study, and some 1,300 subjects contributed by 6 global collaborators. Subjects who had been exposed to COVID-19, were actively infected with it, or had recovered from it provided the deeply sampled blood TCRbeta repertoires that made up the dataset. A de-identified subject ID, COVID-19 status, age in years and sex were almost always included in the sample metadata. The prospective study material was composed of cDNA or gDNA derived from T cells, B-cell-depleted T cells, or PBMCs. Paper-wide results and their limitations: Clinical and demographic metadata were provided uncurated, with the amount varying by source and participant.

In regard to this clone: Its specific antigen is unknown. No base-level quality is on record; no much larger clone is a single base apart.

Participants in the prospective study were aged about 18 to 95 years, lived in over 20 United States geographic areas, and enrolled through a virtual design. Cohort assignment in the prospective study relied on participant-reported clinical history from a screening survey and a study questionnaire. In the prospective study, whole blood, serum and a nasopharyngeal or oropharyngeal swab were collected from each participant by mobile phlebotomists. Participants in the prospective study had the option to provide additional blood draws and questionnaires over a roughly 2-month period. Blood samples from the prospective study were shipped frozen or at room temperature prior to DNA extraction. TCRbeta CDR3 regions were amplified from genomic DNA by means of the immunoSEQ Assay, a bias-controlled multiplex PCR. The study's processing was this. The number of nucleated cells in each sample was estimated from the amplification of reference gene primers within the assay. Sequence reads were collapsed and filtered to measure the absolute abundance of every unique TCRbeta CDR3 rearrangement. Productive Simpson clonality was computed per sample as the square root of Simpson's diversity index over productive rearrangements. TCRdb took this table from immuneACCESS and kept in-frame rearrangements with V and J called. Such tables lack part of the clones; where checked against another copy, unresolved V genes explain under half of the gap, and the rest is unexplained. That table supplies the V and J calls and clone size; D and trimming were determined from the DNA. This sample holds about 210,000 clones; 80% were observed only once. 3.5% to 4.5% of the sample goes to the ten largest clones.

CDR3 length: 16 amino acids, cysteine to phenylalanine. Only CDR3 DNA is held: 48 bases, read in frame from base 1. CDR1 LGHDT and CDR2 YNNKEL are derived from the germline V gene (reference sequence). Trimming costs V 4 bases and J 0 bases, and their ends lie 15 bases apart. The sequenced sample was PBMCs or T cells enriched from blood (not recorded which). The V and J segments used are TRBV3-1 (or the pseudogene TRBV3-2) and TRBJ1-1; no D gene is confidently identified. The source is a man between 25 and 39 years old with acute COVID-19. The DNA reads as follows: TGTGCCAGCAGCCCTGCGGAGGTGAGGATGAACACTGAAGCTTTCTTT. Translated, this gives CASSPAEVRMNTEAFF.